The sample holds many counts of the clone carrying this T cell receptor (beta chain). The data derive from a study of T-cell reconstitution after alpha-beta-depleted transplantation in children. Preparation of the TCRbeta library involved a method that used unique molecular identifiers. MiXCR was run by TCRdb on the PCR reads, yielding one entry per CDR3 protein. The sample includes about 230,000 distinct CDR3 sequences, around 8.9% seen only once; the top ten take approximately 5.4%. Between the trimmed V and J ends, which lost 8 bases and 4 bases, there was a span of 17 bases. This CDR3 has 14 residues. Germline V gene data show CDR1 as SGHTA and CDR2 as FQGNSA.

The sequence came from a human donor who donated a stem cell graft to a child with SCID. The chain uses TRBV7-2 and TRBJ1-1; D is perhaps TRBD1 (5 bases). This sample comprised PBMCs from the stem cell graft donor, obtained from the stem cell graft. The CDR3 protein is CASRAGAPTTEAFF. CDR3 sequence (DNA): TGTGCCAGCCGGGCTGGGGCCCCCACCACTGAAGCTTTCTTT.